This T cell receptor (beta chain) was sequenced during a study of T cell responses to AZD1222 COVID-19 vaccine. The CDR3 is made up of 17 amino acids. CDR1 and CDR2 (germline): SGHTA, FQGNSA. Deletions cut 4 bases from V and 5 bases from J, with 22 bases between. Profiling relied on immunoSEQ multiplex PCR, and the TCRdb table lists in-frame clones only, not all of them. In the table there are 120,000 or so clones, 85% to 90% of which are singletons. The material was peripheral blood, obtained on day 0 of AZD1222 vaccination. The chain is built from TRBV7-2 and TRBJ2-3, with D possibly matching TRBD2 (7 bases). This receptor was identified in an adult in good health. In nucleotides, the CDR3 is TGTGCCAGCAGCTCGTTGGGGGCGGGGGCCCCCGTAGATACGCAGTATTTT. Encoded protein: CASSSLGAGAPVDTQYF.